Included here is one T cell receptor beta chain sequence, with context. Antigen specificity is unknown. The data belong to a study of T cells in Graves' hyperthyroidism and ophthalmopathy. Study results and limitations: The blood repertoire included most of the expanded thyroid clonotypes above 0.001.

TCR beta CDR3 region amplification was performed from RNA transcripts. The HTBI primer set served for first-round RT-PCR of the TCR CDR3. TCRdb re-analysed the multiplex PCR reads in MiXCR, keeping a single row per CDR3 protein. Of more than 300,000 distinct CDR3 sequences in the sample, 15% to 20% are singletons; the top ten hold around 35%. Trimming removed 8 bases from V and 1 base from J, with 11 bases in between. The length of the CDR3 is 14 residues. Germline CDR1 LNHDA, CDR2 SQIVND (reference sequence). The specimen was blood. This chain joins TRBV19 and TRBJ2-2; no reliable D call. This clonotype was obtained from a woman in her twenties or thirties with Graves' hyperthyroidism that later progressed to Graves' ophthalmopathy. The CDR3 is CASRVTENTGELFF. The CDR3 DNA reads TGTGCCAGTCGCGTGACGGAGAACACCGGGGAGCTGTTTTTT.